Listed below are T cell receptor beta chains from one sample, sequenced in a study of blood T cells in healthy people across ages. TCRdb itself ran the 5' RACE reads through MiXCR, one entry per CDR3 protein. The sample holds around 970,000 distinct CDR3 sequences, about 53% seen once. The sequenced material came from blood. All receptors derive from a woman aged 60-75 years in good health. The CDR3 runs from the conserved cysteine through the conserved F or W. The order of the fields is D gene, clone size, V gene, J gene, CDR3 protein, CDR3 DNA. D genes are given only for firm matches. Expanded clones get a size class; other rows say once, few or many, or leave the size out.

.	.	TRBV9	TRBJ2-3	CASAQTRDTQYF	TGTGCCAGCGCCCAGACGAGGGATACGCAGTATTTT
.	.	TRBV6-5	TRBJ1-2	CASSYRGTYGYTF	TGTGCCAGCAGTTACAGGGGGACATATGGCTACACCTTC
TRBD2	.	TRBV3-1	TRBJ2-3	CASSRLSGSTDTQYF	TGTGCCAGCAGCCGTCTTAGCGGGAGTACAGATACGCAGTATTTT
.	few	TRBV9	TRBJ2-3	CASSVEFFTDTQYF	TGTGCCAGCAGCGTAGAGTTCTTCACAGATACGCAGTATTTT
.	.	TRBV12-5	TRBJ2-5	CASGLAALGGLGKETQYF	TGTGCTAGTGGTTTGGCAGCGCTCGGTGGCCTCGGGAAAGAGACCCAGTACTTC
.	.	TRBV15	TRBJ2-3	CATSRDSRRITDTQYF	TGTGCCACCAGCAGAGATTCGCGTAGAATAACAGATACGCAGTATTTT
.	.	TRBV20-1	TRBJ1-2	CSARESRGGYTF	TGCAGTGCTAGAGAAAGCAGGGGAGGCTACACCTTC
TRBD1	many	TRBV28	TRBJ2-3	CASSRTGGGGDTQYF	TGTGCCAGCAGTAGGACAGGGGGCGGGGGAGATACGCAGTATTTT
.	.	TRBV20-1	TRBJ1-2	CSVSVGGWNYGYTF	TGCAGTGTATCGGTCGGGGGATGGAACTATGGCTACACCTTC
.	.	TRBV20-1	TRBJ1-6	CSATFGPDYESSYNSPLHF	TGCAGTGCCACGTTTGGGCCCGATTACGAGAGCTCCTATAATTCACCCCTCCACTTT
.	.	TRBV20-1	TRBJ1-5	CSAVRDRLNQPQHF	TGCAGTGCGGTTCGAGACAGGTTGAATCAGCCCCAGCATTTT
.	.	TRBV7-9	TRBJ1-2	CASTPLTGQGYTF	TGTGCCAGCACCCCACTCACAGGTCAAGGCTACACCTTC
.	.	TRBV20-1	TRBJ2-7	CSAGVGREQYF	TGCAGTGCCGGTGTAGGGAGAGAGCAGTACTTC
TRBD2	few	TRBV4-1	TRBJ2-5	CASSQDGGGYQETQYF	TGCGCCAGCAGCCAAGATGGCGGGGGGTACCAAGAGACCCAGTACTTC
.	.	TRBV5-1	TRBJ2-7	CASSTDYPNEQYF	TGCGCCAGCAGCACGGACTACCCCAACGAGCAGTACTTC
.	.	TRBV27	TRBJ2-3	CASSPLNVAATDTQYF	TGTGCCAGCAGTCCACTCAACGTGGCGGCCACAGATACGCAGTATTTT
.	once	TRBV7-9	TRBJ2-3	CASSFSSALTDTQYF	TGTGCCAGCAGCTTTTCTAGCGCCCTCACAGATACGCAGTATTTT
.	.	TRBV9	TRBJ2-7	CASSPLTWGSYEQYF	TGTGCCAGCAGCCCGTTGACTTGGGGCTCATACGAGCAGTACTTC
.	.	TRBV20-1	TRBJ2-7	CSARDQQGSAYEQYF	TGCAGTGCTAGAGATCAACAGGGTTCGGCCTACGAGCAGTACTTC
.	once	TRBV5-1	TRBJ1-2	CASSWYGDYGYTF	TGCGCCAGCAGCTGGTATGGTGACTATGGCTACACCTTC